The 18 T cell receptor beta chains below come from one sample, sequenced in a study of blood T cell repertoires in COVID-19. This table comes from immunoSEQ multiplex PCR, and its TCRdb copy is limited to in-frame clones, with some not included. Counted here are approximately 71,000 clones, roughly nine tenths occurring once; the ten biggest clones make up 5.1%. The sample consisted of peripheral blood. These TCRs come from a woman aged 18-29 years with acute or convalescent COVID-19.

The rearrangement uses TRBV19 and TRBJ2-7, with a weak D call TRBD2 (6 bases). V dropped 4 bases and J dropped 4 bases, with 14 bases sitting between them. The CDR3 sequence is 14 residues long. CDR1 and CDR2 (germline): LNHDA, SQIVND (reference sequence). The chain's CDR3 is CASSNSGGQYEQYF. CDR3 sequence (DNA): TGTGCCAGTAGTAACTCAGGAGGGCAATACGAGCAGTACTTC.

The chain couples TRBV12-3 or TRBV12-4 to TRBJ1-2; D perhaps matches TRBD1 (5 bases). This CDR3 contains 11 residues. Trimming took 6 bases from V and 8 from J, leaving 10 bases between them. CDR3 bases: TGTGCCAGCAGCAGCCGGGGGGGCTACACCTTC. Translated, it gives CASSSRGGYTF.

The chain joins TRBV11-2 to TRBJ2-1, with D maybe TRBD2 (5 bases). This CDR3 region has 14 residues. V was clipped by 2 bases and J by 7 bases, with 12 bases between them. Germline V lookup: CDR1 SGHAT, CDR2 FQNNGV. CDR3 nucleotide sequence: TGTGCCAGCAGCTTACCGGGGTGGCCAAATGAGCAGTTCTTC. The encoded protein is CASSLPGWPNEQFF.

The chain combines TRBV3-1 (or the pseudogene TRBV3-2) with TRBJ2-5, with D possibly matching TRBD1 (6 bases). V lost 0 bases to trimming and J lost 2 bases, with 10 bases between them. The germline V gene encodes CDR1 LGHDT and CDR2 YNNKEL (reference sequence). The CDR3 extends over 15 amino acids. The CDR3 is CASSQEDSLQETQYF. CDR3 DNA sequence: TGTGCCAGCAGCCAAGAGGACAGCCTTCAAGAGACCCAGTACTTC.

The chain couples TRBV4-3 to TRBJ2-7; TRBD2 is a possible D gene (5 bases). The germline gives CDR1 LGHNA, CDR2 YSLEER. The CDR3 totals 15 residues. V dropped 1 base and J dropped 3 bases, with 13 bases sitting between them. DNA for the CDR3: TGCGCCAGCAGCCAAGGCCCCGGGAAGTACTACGAGCAGTACTTC. Protein sequence: CASSQGPGKYYEQYF.

The chain has TRBV5-1 and TRBJ2-2; 7 bases agree with TRBD2. Per germline, CDR1 SGHRS and CDR2 YFSETQ. With 2 bases clipped from V and 6 bases from J, the junction kept 7 bases outside the gene matches. The CDR3 totals 15 residues. The CDR3 DNA follows: TGCGCCAGCAGCTTTGACGGACTAGACGCCGGGGAGCTGTTTTTT. It specifies CASSFDGLDAGELFF. The full variable domain, completed using reference TRBV5-1 and TRBJ2-2, is KAGVTQTPRYLIKTRGQQVTLSCSPISGHRSVSWYQQTPGQGLQFLFEYFSETQRNKGNFPGRFSGRQFSNSRSEMNVSTLELGDSALYLCASSFDGLDAGELFFGEGSRLTVL.

The chain couples TRBV4-3 to TRBJ2-7; D ambiguous. Trimming stripped 0 bases from V and 0 bases from J, with 9 bases between. Germline V gives CDR1 LGHNA, CDR2 YSLEER. This CDR3 is 15 amino acids long. The CDR3 protein is CASSQEASASYEQYF. CDR3 nucleotide sequence: TGCGCCAGCAGCCAAGAGGCCAGCGCCTCCTACGAGCAGTACTTC.

The chain has TRBV11-2 and TRBJ2-7, with D unclear. With 2 bases removed from V and 6 bases from J, the gap between germline ends came to 14 bases. The CDR3 is 14 residues long. CDR1 and CDR2 (germline): SGHAT, FQNNGV. CDR3 sequence (DNA): TGTGCCAGCAGCTTAAGATCCCTCTCCGGCGAGCAGTACTTC. Amino acid sequence: CASSLRSLSGEQYF. Drawing the rest from reference TRBV11-2 and TRBJ2-7, the complete variable domain is EAGVAQSPRYKIIEKRQSVAFWCNPISGHATLYWYQQILGQGPKLLIQFQNNGVVDDSQLPKDRFSAERLKGVDSTLKIQPAKLEDSAVYLCASSLRSLSGEQYFGPGTRLTVT.

The chain has TRBV24-1 and TRBJ2-7; 9 bases are shared with TRBD2. V lost 3 bases and J lost 2; bases outside the gene matches: 4. The germline gives CDR1 KGHDR, CDR2 SFDVKD. The CDR3 runs 15 residues. The CDR3 DNA reads TGTGCCACCAGTGATCGGGCTAGCGGGACCTACGAGCAGTACTTC. The encoded protein is CATSDRASGTYEQYF.

V is TRBV11-2 and J is TRBJ1-4; 8 bases align to TRBD1. The CDR3 consists of 13 residues. Germline V gene sequence: CDR1 SGHAT, CDR2 FQNNGV. The ends lost 6 bases at V and 5 bases at J; junction bases unmatched: 2. The CDR3 here is CASRTGANEKLFF. The CDR3 DNA follows: TGTGCCAGCAGGACAGGGGCGAATGAAAAACTGTTTTTT.

V and J are TRBV29-1 and TRBJ2-1; TRBD2 matches 12 bases. V was clipped by 6 bases and J by 7 bases; unmatched bases: 10. The CDR3 has 15 residues. Germline assignment: CDR1 SQVTM and CDR2 ANQGSEA. The CDR3 DNA sequence: TGCAGCGTCGGAACTAGCGGGGGGAGCGGGAATGAGCAGTTCTTC. As protein: CSVGTSGGSGNEQFF.

The rearrangement links TRBV15 to TRBJ1-1; 8 bases agree with TRBD1. This CDR3 is built from 15 residues. Germline V gene data show CDR1 as LNHNV and CDR2 as YYDKDF (reference sequence). Germline trimming cut 4 bases from V and 2 bases from J; bases unmatched to any gene: 6. CDR3 bases: TGTGCCACCAGCACCCGGACAGGGATAAACACTGAAGCTTTCTTT. Encoded protein: CATSTRTGINTEAFF.

By share, this clone counts as medium-sized. The chain has TRBV18 and TRBJ2-5, with TRBD1 identical over 11 bases. This CDR3 has 15 amino acids. Trimming cost V 3 bases and J 4 bases; bases outside gene matches: 4. From germline, CDR1 is KGHSH and CDR2 LQKENI. The CDR3 DNA sequence: TGTGCCAGCTCACCCCGGGACAGGGGGGTAGAGACCCAGTACTTC. It encodes CASSPRDRGVETQYF.

A single count supports this clone. J is TRBJ2-1 and V is TRBV7-9, with 9 positions matching TRBD1. Looked up from germline, CDR1 is SEHNR and CDR2 is FQNEAQ (reference sequence). The ends lost 3 bases at V and 9 bases at J; junction bases unmatched: 15. There are 17 residues in the CDR3. CDR3 region: CASSLNTGGREGGEQFF. For the CDR3, the DNA is TGTGCCAGCAGCTTGAATACAGGGGGCCGTGAAGGAGGTGAGCAGTTCTTC.

The CDR3 spells CASRTTGRNTGELFF. The CDR3 DNA is TGTGCCAGCAGGACGACAGGGCGGAACACCGGGGAGCTGTTTTTT. The chain combines TRBV28 with TRBJ2-2; the match to TRBD1 covers 7 bases. Germline lookup yields CDR1 MDHEN and CDR2 SYDVKM. The CDR3 loop spans 15 amino acids. V dropped 6 bases and J dropped 1; count of bases not matched to a gene: 5.

This chain connects TRBV7-9 to TRBJ1-2; 7 bases fit TRBD1. CDR1 is SEHNR and CDR2 is FQNEAQ in the germline V gene (reference sequence). This CDR3 region has 16 residues. J was trimmed by 5 bases and V by 5 bases; bases with no gene match: 14. The CDR3 region has the DNA TGTGCCAGCAGCCCTCCGACAGGGTTGGGTTCGTATGGCTACACCTTC. Translated: CASSPPTGLGSYGYTF. Together with reference TRBV7-9 and TRBJ1-2, the CDR3 gives the full variable domain: DTGVSQNPRHKITKRGQNVTFRCDPISEHNRLYWYRQTLGQGPEFLTYFQNEAQLEKSRLLSDRFSAERPKGSFSTLEIQRTEQGDSAMYLCASSPPTGLGSYGYTFGSGTRLTVV.

The chain recombines TRBV5-4 with TRBJ2-2; TRBD1 agrees at 9 bases. In germline, CDR1 is SGHNT, CDR2 YYREEE (reference sequence). The ends lost 4 bases at V and 4 bases at J; junction bases unmatched: 2. This CDR3 comprises 14 residues. DNA for the CDR3: TGTGCCAGCAGCCCGACAGGGGGCACCGGGGAGCTGTTTTTT. Amino acids: CASSPTGGTGELFF.

V is TRBV28 and J is TRBJ1-1, with unresolved D. The germline V gene has CDR1 MDHEN and CDR2 SYDVKM. With 6 bases removed from V and 3 bases from J, the gap between germline ends came to 17 bases. CDR3 length equals 15 residues. The CDR3 nucleotides read TGTGCCAGCAGGAAATGGTTGCGTGTGGACACTGAAGCTTTCTTT. Its translation is CASRKWLRVDTEAFF.